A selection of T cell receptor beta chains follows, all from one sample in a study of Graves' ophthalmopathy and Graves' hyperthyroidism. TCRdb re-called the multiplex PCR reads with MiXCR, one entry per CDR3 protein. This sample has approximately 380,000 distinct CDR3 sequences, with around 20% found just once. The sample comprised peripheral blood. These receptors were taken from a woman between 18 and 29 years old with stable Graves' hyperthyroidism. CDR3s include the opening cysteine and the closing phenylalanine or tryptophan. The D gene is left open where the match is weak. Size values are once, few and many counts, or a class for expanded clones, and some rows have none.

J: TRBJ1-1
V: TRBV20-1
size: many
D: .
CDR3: CSARGTANTEAFF
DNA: TGCAGTGCTAGAGGGACCGCTAACACTGAAGCTTTCTTT

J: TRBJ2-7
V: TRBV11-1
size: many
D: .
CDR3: CASSLSVSSYEQYF
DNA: TGTGCCAGCAGCTTAAGCGTAAGCTCCTACGAGCAGTACTTC

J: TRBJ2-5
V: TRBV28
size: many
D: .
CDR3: CASRGQRRWETQYF
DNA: TGTGCCAGCAGGGGGCAGCGACGCTGGGAGACCCAGTACTTC

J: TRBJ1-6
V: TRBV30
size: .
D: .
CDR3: CAWSGDRAVGGNSPLHF
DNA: TGTGCCTGGAGTGGGGATCGTGCGGTGGGCGGTAATTCACCCCTCCACTTT

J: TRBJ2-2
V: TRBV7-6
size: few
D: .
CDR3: CASSLASEATGELFF
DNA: TGTGCCAGCAGCTTAGCCAGTGAAGCCACCGGGGAGCTGTTTTTT

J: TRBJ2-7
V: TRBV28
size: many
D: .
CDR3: CASSLGQPRLGQYF
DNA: TGTGCCAGCAGTTTAGGACAACCACGATTAGGGCAGTACTTC

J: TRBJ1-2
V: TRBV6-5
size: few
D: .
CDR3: CASSTRYDGYTF
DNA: TGTGCCAGCAGTACCCGATATGATGGCTACACCTTC

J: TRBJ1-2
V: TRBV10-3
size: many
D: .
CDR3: CAISGGTGTPNYGYTF
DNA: TGTGCCATCAGTGGGGGAACCGGGACACCTAACTATGGCTACACCTTC

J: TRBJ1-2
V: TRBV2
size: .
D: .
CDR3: CASSAEGRRYGYTF
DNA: TGTGCCAGCAGTGCCGAGGGGCGTCGCTATGGCTACACCTTC

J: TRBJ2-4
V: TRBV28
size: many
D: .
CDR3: CASSLPGLGGNIQYF
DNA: TGTGCCAGCAGCCTACCGGGCCTCGGAGGGAACATTCAGTACTTC

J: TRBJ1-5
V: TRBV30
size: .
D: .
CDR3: CAWASPGGNQPQHF
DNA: TGTGCCTGGGCCTCCCCAGGGGGCAATCAGCCCCAGCATTTT

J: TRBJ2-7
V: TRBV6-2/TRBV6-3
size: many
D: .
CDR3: CASSQDGDLPSYEQYF
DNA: TGTGCCAGCAGTCAAGATGGGGACCTCCCCTCCTACGAGCAGTACTTC

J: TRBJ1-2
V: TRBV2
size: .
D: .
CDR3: CASSEATGRWNYGYTF
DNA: TGTGCCAGCAGTGAAGCGACCGGACGTTGGAACTATGGCTACACCTTC

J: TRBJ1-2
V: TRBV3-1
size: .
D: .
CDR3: CASSQLILGGYTF
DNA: TGTGCCAGCAGCCAATTAATACTGGGGGGCTACACCTTC

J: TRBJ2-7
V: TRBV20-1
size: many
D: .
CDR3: CSGPSRQGRYEQYF
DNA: TGCAGTGGTCCCTCAAGGCAGGGACGATACGAGCAGTACTTC

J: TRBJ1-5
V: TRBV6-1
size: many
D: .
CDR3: CASSVFGVNQPQHF
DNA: TGTGCCAGCAGTGTATTCGGTGTCAATCAGCCCCAGCATTTT

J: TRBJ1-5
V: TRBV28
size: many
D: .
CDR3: CASRLGGLGQPQHF
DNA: TGTGCCAGCAGGCTGGGGGGACTTGGTCAGCCCCAGCATTTT

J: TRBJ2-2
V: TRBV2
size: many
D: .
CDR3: CASNKGTANTGELFF
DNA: TGTGCCAGCAACAAAGGGACGGCGAACACCGGGGAGCTGTTTTTT

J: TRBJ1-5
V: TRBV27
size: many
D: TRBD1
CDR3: CASRGQGLTPQHF
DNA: TGTGCCAGCAGGGGACAGGGGTTGACGCCCCAGCATTTT

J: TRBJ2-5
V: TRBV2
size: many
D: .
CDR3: CASNYDQETQYF
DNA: TGTGCCAGCAACTATGACCAAGAGACCCAGTACTTC

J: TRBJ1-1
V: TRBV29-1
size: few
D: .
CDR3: CSVGGPRNTEAWF
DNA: TGCAGCGTCGGTGGACCGAGGAACACTGAAGCTTGGTTT

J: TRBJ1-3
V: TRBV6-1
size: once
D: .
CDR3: CASNERDILSGNTIYF
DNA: TGTGCCAGCAACGAACGGGACATACTCTCTGGAAACACCATATATTTT

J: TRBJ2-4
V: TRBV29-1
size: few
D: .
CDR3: CSVEPGGVKYF
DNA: TGCAGCGTTGAACCTGGGGGTGTTAAGTACTTC

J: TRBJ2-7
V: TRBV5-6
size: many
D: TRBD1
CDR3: CASTDGQAFSYEQYF
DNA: TGTGCCAGCACCGATGGACAGGCCTTCTCCTACGAGCAGTACTTC

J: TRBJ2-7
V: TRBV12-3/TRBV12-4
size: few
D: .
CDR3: CASSLSEQGVGEQYF
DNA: TGTGCCAGCAGTCTCTCGGAACAGGGTGTTGGCGAGCAGTACTTC

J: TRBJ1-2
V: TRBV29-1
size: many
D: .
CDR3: CSVEDPTALPFDGYTF
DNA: TGCAGCGTTGAAGACCCGACAGCTCTTCCCTTCGATGGCTACACCTTC

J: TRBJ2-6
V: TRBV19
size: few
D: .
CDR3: CASAVGALGANVLTF
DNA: TGTGCCAGTGCCGTGGGGGCGCTTGGGGCCAACGTCCTGACTTTC

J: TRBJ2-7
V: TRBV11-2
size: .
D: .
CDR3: CASLNGGSYEQYF
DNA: TGTGCCAGCCTTAACGGGGGATCCTACGAGCAGTACTTC

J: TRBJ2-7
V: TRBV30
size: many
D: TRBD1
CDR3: CAWSVSSGTGYMYEQYF
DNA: TGTGCCTGGAGTGTAAGCTCTGGGACAGGGTATATGTACGAGCAGTACTTC

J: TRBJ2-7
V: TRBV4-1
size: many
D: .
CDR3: CASSHGYRTGEQYF
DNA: TGCGCCAGCAGCCATGGATATCGGACGGGCGAGCAGTACTTC

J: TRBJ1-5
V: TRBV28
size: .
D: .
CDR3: CASSRSSVREQPQHF
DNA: TGTGCCAGCAGTCGTTCGAGCGTACGTGAGCAGCCCCAGCATTTT

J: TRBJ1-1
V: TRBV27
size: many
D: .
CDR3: CASSERTASYPEAFF
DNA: TGTGCCAGCAGTGAAAGGACAGCTTCTTATCCTGAAGCTTTCTTT

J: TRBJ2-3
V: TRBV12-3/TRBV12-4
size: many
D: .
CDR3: CASSFGGTADTQYF
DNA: TGTGCCAGCAGTTTCGGCGGGACTGCAGATACGCAGTATTTT

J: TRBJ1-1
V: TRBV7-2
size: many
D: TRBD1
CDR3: CASSLGQGVPFF
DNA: TGTGCCAGCAGCTTAGGGCAGGGGGTCCCTTTCTTT

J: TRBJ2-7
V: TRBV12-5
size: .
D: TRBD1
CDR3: CASGEGQGEGEQYF
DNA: TGTGCTAGTGGTGAGGGACAGGGGGAAGGCGAGCAGTACTTC

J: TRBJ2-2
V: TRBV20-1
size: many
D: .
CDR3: CSARDGLVYTGELFF
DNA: TGCAGTGCTAGAGACGGACTTGTATACACCGGGGAGCTGTTTTTT

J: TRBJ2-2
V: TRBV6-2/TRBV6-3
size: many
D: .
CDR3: CAGGRHTGELFF
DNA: TGTGCCGGAGGGCGGCACACCGGGGAGCTGTTTTTT

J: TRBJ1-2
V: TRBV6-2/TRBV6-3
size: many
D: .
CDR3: CASSDRDSYGYTF
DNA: TGTGCCAGCAGTGACCGGGACTCATATGGCTACACCTTC

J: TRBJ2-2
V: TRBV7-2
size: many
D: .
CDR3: CASSLAGRDTGELFF
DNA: TGTGCCAGCAGCTTAGCCGGGAGAGACACCGGGGAGCTGTTTTTT

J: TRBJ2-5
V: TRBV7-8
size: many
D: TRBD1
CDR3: CASSPSSGTGGAQYF
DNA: TGTGCCAGCAGCCCCTCCTCCGGGACAGGGGGCGCCCAGTACTTC

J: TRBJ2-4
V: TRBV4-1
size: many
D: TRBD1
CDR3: CASSQDDRGWGKNIQYF
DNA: TGCGCCAGCAGCCAAGATGACAGGGGATGGGGCAAAAACATTCAGTACTTC

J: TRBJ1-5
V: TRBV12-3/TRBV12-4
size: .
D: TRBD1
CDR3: CASSPSDRGQGQPQHF
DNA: TGTGCCAGCAGTCCCTCGGACAGGGGGCAGGGTCAGCCCCAGCATTTT

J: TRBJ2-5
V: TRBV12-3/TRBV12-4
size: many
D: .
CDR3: CASSDNRGVETQYF
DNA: TGTGCCAGCAGCGACAACCGGGGCGTAGAGACCCAGTACTTC

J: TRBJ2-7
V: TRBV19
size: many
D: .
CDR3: CASSIDNGHGAYEQYF
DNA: TGTGCCAGTAGTATAGATAACGGGCACGGAGCCTACGAGCAGTACTTC

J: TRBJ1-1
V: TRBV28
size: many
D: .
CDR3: CASSLLSGAGTEAFF
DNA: TGTGCCAGCAGTTTATTATCAGGGGCGGGAACTGAAGCTTTCTTT

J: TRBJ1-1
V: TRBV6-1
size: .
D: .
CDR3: CARPAGGYTEAFF
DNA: TGTGCCAGGCCAGCGGGAGGATACACTGAAGCTTTCTTT

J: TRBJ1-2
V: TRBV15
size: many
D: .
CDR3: CATSRRRDGYTF
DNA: TGTGCCACCAGCAGGAGACGGGATGGCTACACCTTC

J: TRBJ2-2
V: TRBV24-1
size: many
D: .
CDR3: CATSDPAPGELFF
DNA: TGTGCCACCAGTGATCCAGCCCCCGGGGAGCTGTTTTTT

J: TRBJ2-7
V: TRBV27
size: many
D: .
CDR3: CASSFPGSEQYF
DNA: TGTGCCAGCAGTTTCCCAGGGTCCGAGCAGTACTTC

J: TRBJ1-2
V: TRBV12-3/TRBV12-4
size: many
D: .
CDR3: CASSLGGYTF
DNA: TGTGCCAGCAGTTTAGGAGGCTACACCTTC

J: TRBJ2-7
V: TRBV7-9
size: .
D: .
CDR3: CATDTGTHSYEQYF
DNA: TGTGCCACCGATACCGGGACCCACTCCTACGAGCAGTACTTC

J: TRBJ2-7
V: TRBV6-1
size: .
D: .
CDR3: CASSEGEGWEQYF
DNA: TGTGCCAGCAGTGAAGGGGAAGGTTGGGAGCAGTACTTC

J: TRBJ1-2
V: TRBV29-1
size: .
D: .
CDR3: CSVGHSGYTF
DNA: TGCAGCGTTGGTCACTCGGGCTACACCTTC

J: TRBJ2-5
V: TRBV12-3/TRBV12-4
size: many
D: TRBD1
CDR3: CASSLDDRGRRTQYF
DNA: TGTGCCAGCAGTTTAGACGACAGGGGGCGGAGGACCCAGTACTTC

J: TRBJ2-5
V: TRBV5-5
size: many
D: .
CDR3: CASSYRQSGETQYF
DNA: TGTGCCAGCAGCTATCGACAAAGCGGAGAGACCCAGTACTTC

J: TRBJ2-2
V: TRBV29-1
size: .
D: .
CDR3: CSVLPGVPGELFF
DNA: TGCAGCGTCCTACCGGGGGTCCCCGGGGAGCTGTTTTTT